This T cell receptor beta chain was sequenced for a study of shared clonotypes between healthy human individuals (dated by TCRdb to the early 2020s). About the full investigation: A few men and a couple of women, aged 18 to 49 years, made up the cohort. For each donor, three plates each were used for CD4 naive and CD4 memory, two plates were used for CD8 naive, and one plate was used for CD8 memory. The study deeply sequenced blood TCR repertoires of roughly five healthy adults to estimate repertoire size and the extent of clonotype sharing between individuals. Libraries were prepared and TCR repertoires were sequenced by different laboratories using diverse techniques, in order to increase sequencing depth and limit assay-specific biases. Between about 0.94 and 8.9 billion PBMCs per donor were obtained by leukapheresis. Findings and caveats that apply to the study as a whole: Incomplete sequencing was indicated by rarefaction of sorted-subset datasets, despite the large sequencing depth. Compared with non-shared clonotypes, clonotypes shared by all four sorted-subset donors had higher generation probabilities. Naive subsets generally had larger estimated clonotype richness than memory subsets did. Because the study included a small number of donors, the genetic and exposure-history diversity represented was limited. Only blood was sampled, and tissue TCR repertoires likely differ from those in blood. Pairwise subsampling led to the expectation that sequencing depth would affect the degree of clonotype sharing among donors. Sharing across a few donors was observed for approximately 4.6% of naive CD4, about 4% of naive CD8, 2% to 2.5% of memory CD4, and about 0.4% of memory CD8 clonotypes.

In the case of this clone: The antigen it binds to is not known. Base quality data are lacking; no much larger clone is found one base away.

The donors were healthy, HIV-negative adults with no recently reported acute infections or vaccinations. Only Caucasian adults living in Nashville, Tennessee, USA were represented among the donors. CD4+ T cells were enriched by magnetic negative selection; naive cells were then positively selected on CD45RA, and the negative fraction formed the memory subset. After blood collection by leukapheresis, PBMCs were isolated using Ficoll-Histopaque density gradient centrifugation and then cryopreserved in the vapor phase of liquid nitrogen. Analytical flow cytometry was used to check the purity and quantity of each magnetically sorted T cell population. Genomic DNA was isolated from each sorted fraction and quantified by UV absorbance on a Nanodrop 2000c. Using the deep immunoSEQ assay, TCR CDR3 regions were amplified from genomic DNA by multiplex PCR. Extracted genomic DNA from each cell subset was distributed evenly across all wells of several immunoSEQ 96-well plates, and each plate was treated as a replicate. For sorted subsets, about 210 ng of genomic DNA, equivalent to roughly 30,000 T cell genomes, went into each replicate PCR. Purified libraries were measured with a Qubit 3.0 fluorometer, size-checked on a Bioanalyzer 2100, and measured again with the KAPA Library Quantification kit. Every immunoSEQ 96-well plate was sequenced on a separate single-read 150-cycle Illumina NextSeq 550 flow cell. From the authors' description of their analysis: Because the immunoSEQ output held only junctional sequences and lacked quality scores, the filtering could not match the filtering applied to full-length reads. To assign V/J genes and CDR3, sequences were annotated using PyIR, a Python wrapper for IgBLAST v1.9, with IMGT germline references. Any read was removed if the V/J assignment was weak (E-value above 1e-6), the CDR3 was missing, or the read contained stop codons, out-of-frame junctions, or ambiguous translated residues. V3J clonotypes were defined as sequences sharing an identical inferred V gene, J gene, and CDR3 amino acid sequence. Percentage overlap between repertoires was computed as shared unique clonotypes divided by the size of the smaller repertoire. Repertoire richness was assessed with RTK rarefaction, the Chao1 estimator, and Recon v2.1 estimates of unobserved clonotypes. Generation probabilities were computed with OLGA for all TCRbeta clonotypes obtained by the gDNA method from a few donors. TCRdb mirrors the immuneACCESS table, restricted to in-frame sequences. Some clones are absent from its copies; in checked studies, under half trace to an unresolved V gene, and the reason for the others is unknown. The V and J calls and clone size come from that table; D and trimming were worked out from the DNA. The sample table records 1,500,000 or so clones; 96% of these occur just once. Roughly 1.2% of the sample comes from the top ten.

The clonotype was recovered from a man aged 30 to 45 in good health. Sequenced input: naive CD4+ T cells sorted from blood. The intended sense of this specimen's cell subset or site label: CD45RA+ positively selected.

In nucleotides, the sequence is TGCGCCAGCAGCATCGACAGGGGGTACACTGAAGCTTTCTTT. The encoded protein is CASSIDRGYTEAFF. Rearrangement joined TRBV5-1 to TRBJ1-1; 9 nucleotides in the junction match TRBD1. Including the terminal cysteine and phenylalanine, the CDR3 comprises 14 residues. Only the CDR3 DNA stays, 42 bases, in frame from base 1. For CDR1 and CDR2, the germline V gene lists SGHRS and YFSETQ. V is cut back by 4 bases and J by 3 bases, with 4 bases in the junction unmatched. Beyond the CDR3, the reference TRBV5-1 and TRBJ1-1 genes provide the residues; the full variable domain reads: KAGVTQTPRYLIKTRGQQVTLSCSPISGHRSVSWYQQTPGQGLQFLFEYFSETQRNKGNFPGRFSGRQFSNSRSEMNVSTLELGDSALYLCASSIDRGYTEAFFGQGTRLTVV.